This record looks at one T cell receptor beta chain sequence and its context. CDR1 and CDR2 (germline): SEHNR, FQNEAQ (reference sequence). This CDR3 comprises 17 residues. With 5 bases removed from V and 9 bases from J, the gap between germline ends came to 26 bases. This sample is drawn from a study of blood T cells in healthy people across ages. A J-beta primer mix and a sample-barcoded 5' primer were used in a second PCR of roughly 6 to 11 cycles. TCRdb re-analysed the 5' RACE reads in MiXCR, keeping a single row per CDR3 protein. Among some 1,000,000 distinct CDR3 sequences listed, under 30% were seen once. The data were also submitted as part of a second study, on T cells of mothers and their children. According to that study: Donation involved three healthy Caucasian mothers and the six children that they had. Each child contributed about 3 million TCR beta CDR3 reads, while each mother contributed over 9.5 million. For unrelated pairs as for related ones, thymic selection shapes TCR recombination output similarly. The authors detected no persistent microchimeric T cell clones.

V usage is TRBV7-9 and J usage is TRBJ2-1, with a weak D call TRBD1 (6 bases). This TCR came from a girl aged 2 to 10 in good health. What was sequenced was blood. The CDR3: CASSASFSTGLIIEQFF. In nucleotides, the CDR3 is TGTGCCAGCAGCGCGAGTTTCAGCACAGGGCTGATCATTGAGCAGTTCTTC.